This T cell receptor (beta chain) was recorded in a study of control samples from healthy donors and cancer patients. Clones were read by immunoSEQ multiplex PCR, and TCRdb kept only the in-frame ones, dropping some. The sample carries roughly 100,000 clones, about four fifths recorded once. The germline CDR1 and CDR2 sequences are SGHDT and YYEEEE. V gave up 0 bases and J gave up 7 bases, with 17 bases separating them. There are 16 residues in the CDR3. The chain is built from TRBV5-6 and TRBJ2-1; weak D call: TRBD2 (7 bases). This TCR derives from a woman aged 45-65 years in good health. The sample taken for sequencing was blood. As DNA, the CDR3 is TGTGCCAGCAGCTTGGCCAAGAGGGGGGGCTTTAATGAGCAGTTCTTC. Protein: CASSLAKRGGFNEQFF.